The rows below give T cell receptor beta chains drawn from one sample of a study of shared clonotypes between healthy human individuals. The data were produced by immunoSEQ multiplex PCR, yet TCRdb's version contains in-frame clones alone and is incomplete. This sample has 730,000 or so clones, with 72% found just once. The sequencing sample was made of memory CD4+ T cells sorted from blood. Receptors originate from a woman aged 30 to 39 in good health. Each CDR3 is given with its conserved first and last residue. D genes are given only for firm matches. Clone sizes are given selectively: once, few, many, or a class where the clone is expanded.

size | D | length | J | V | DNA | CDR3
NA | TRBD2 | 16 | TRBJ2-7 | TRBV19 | TGTGCCAGTAGTATTTGGGGGACTAAGTCGGTCTACGAGCAGTACTTC | CASSIWGTKSVYEQYF
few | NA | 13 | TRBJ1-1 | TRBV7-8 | TGTGCCAGCAGTCGAGAGGCGGGCACTGAAGCTTTCTTT | CASSREAGTEAFF
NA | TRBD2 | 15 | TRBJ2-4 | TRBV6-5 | TGTGCCAGCAGTTACGGGGGGGGAGCCAAAAACATTCAGTACTTC | CASSYGGGAKNIQYF
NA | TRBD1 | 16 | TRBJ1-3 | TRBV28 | TGTGCCAGCAGTCAGGGGGGTGGGTACTCTGGAAACACCATATATTTT | CASSQGGGYSGNTIYF
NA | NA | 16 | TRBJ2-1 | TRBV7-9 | TGTGCCAGCAGGCTACTAGTTGTGAGCTCCTACAATGAGCAGTTCTTC | CASRLLVVSSYNEQFF
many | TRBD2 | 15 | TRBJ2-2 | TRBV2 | TGTGCCAGCATTTTACTAGCGGGAGTCCCCGGGGAGCTGTTTTTT | CASILLAGVPGELFF
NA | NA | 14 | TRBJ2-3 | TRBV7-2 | TGTGCCAGCAGCTTAGGACAGACGACAGATACGCAGTATTTT | CASSLGQTTDTQYF
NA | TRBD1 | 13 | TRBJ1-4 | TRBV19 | TGTGCCAGTAGAGGACAGGGCTATGAAAAACTGTTTTTT | CASRGQGYEKLFF
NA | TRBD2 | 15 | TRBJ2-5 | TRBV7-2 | TGTGCCAGCAGAGCAACGACTAGCTTAGGAGAGACCCAGTACTTC | CASRATTSLGETQYF
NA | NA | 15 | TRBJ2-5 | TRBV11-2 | TGTGCCAGCAGCTTTCGTCGTCGGGAATCAGAGACCCAGTACTTC | CASSFRRRESETQYF
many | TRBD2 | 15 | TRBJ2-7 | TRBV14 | TGTGCCAGCAGCCATTGGAGCGGGAGTTTCTACGAGCAGTACTTC | CASSHWSGSFYEQYF
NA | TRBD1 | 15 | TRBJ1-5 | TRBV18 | TGTGCCAGCTCTCTACAGGGGTCGGGCAATCAGCCCCAGCATTTT | CASSLQGSGNQPQHF
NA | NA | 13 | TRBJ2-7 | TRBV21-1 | TGTGCCAGCAGCAACCGGGACGCCCACGAGCAGTACTTC | CASSNRDAHEQYF
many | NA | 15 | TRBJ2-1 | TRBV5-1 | TGCGCCAGCAGATATTCGACGGGTTTGGGCAATGAGCAGTTCTTC | CASRYSTGLGNEQFF
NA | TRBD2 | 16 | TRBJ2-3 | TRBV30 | TGTGCCTGGAGACCGGGACTAGCGGGGAACACAGATACGCAGTATTTT | CAWRPGLAGNTDTQYF
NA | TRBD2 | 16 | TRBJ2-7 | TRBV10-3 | TGTGCCATCAGTGGGGGAGCTAGCGGGAGGGTTAACGAGCAGTACTTC | CAISGGASGRVNEQYF
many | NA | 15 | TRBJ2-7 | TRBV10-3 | TGTGCCATCAGTGGAGGGGGGACAACCTCCTACGAGCAGTACTTC | CAISGGGTTSYEQYF
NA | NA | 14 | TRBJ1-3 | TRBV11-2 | TGTGCCAGCAGCCTCGGATCAGACGGAAACACCATATATTTT | CASSLGSDGNTIYF
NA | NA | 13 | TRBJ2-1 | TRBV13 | TGTGCCAGCAGGCTGAACGCAGGGAGGGAGCAGTTCTTC | CASRLNAGREQFF
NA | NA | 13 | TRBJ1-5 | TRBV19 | TGTGCCAGTAGTCTCAGACTCAATCAGCCCCAGCATTTT | CASSLRLNQPQHF
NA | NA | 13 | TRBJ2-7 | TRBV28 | TGTGCCAGCAATTGGGGGCTGCCCTACGAGCAGTACTTC | CASNWGLPYEQYF
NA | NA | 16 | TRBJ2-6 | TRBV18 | TGTGCCAGCTCACCCCCAGTGGACTCTGGGGCCAACGTCCTGACTTTC | CASSPPVDSGANVLTF
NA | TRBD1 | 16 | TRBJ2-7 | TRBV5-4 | TGTGCCAGCAGCCATACCGGGACAGGGAAGGCCTACGAGCAGTACTTC | CASSHTGTGKAYEQYF
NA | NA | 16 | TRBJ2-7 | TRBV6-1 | TGTGCCAGCAGTGAGAGAAGGACCCCCAATTTCCTCGAGCAGTACTTC | CASSERRTPNFLEQYF
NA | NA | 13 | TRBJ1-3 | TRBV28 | TGTGCCAGCAGTTTGACGGCTGGAAACACCATATATTTT | CASSLTAGNTIYF
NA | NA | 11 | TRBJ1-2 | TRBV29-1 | TGCAGCGTAAGGGACGTCGATGGCTACACCTTC | CSVRDVDGYTF
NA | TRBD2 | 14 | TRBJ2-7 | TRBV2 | TGTGCCAGCAGCGCGGGCCTAGCGGCCTACGAGCAGTACTTC | CASSAGLAAYEQYF
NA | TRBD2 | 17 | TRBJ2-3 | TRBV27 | TGTGCCAGCAGTTTTTTGAGTAGCGGGGATTTCACAGATACGCAGTATTTT | CASSFLSSGDFTDTQYF
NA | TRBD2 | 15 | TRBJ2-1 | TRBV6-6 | TGTGCCAGCAGTGACCCGGGACTAGCGGGAGTAACGCAGTTCTTC | CASSDPGLAGVTQFF
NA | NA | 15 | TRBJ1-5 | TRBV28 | TGTGCCAGCAGGTTCAAGAGGGTCCTGTATCAGCCCCAGCATTTT | CASRFKRVLYQPQHF
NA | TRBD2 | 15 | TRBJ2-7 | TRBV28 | TGTGCCAGCAGCCAAGCGGGAGTAAGATCCTACGAGCAGTACTTC | CASSQAGVRSYEQYF
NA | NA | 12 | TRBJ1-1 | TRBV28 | TGTGCCAGCAGCCGGGGGACCACTGAAGCTTTCTTT | CASSRGTTEAFF
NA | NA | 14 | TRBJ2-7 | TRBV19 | TGTGCCAGTAGTATGGGGGGACGGCAAAGAGAGCAGTACTTC | CASSMGGRQREQYF
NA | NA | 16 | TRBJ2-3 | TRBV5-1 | TGCGCCAACCTAGATGCGATACCGACAGGCACAGATACGCAGTATTTT | CANLDAIPTGTDTQYF
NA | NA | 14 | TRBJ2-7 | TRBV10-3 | TGTGCCACCGAGGAGACGCCCACTAATGGCGAGCAGTACTTC | CATEETPTNGEQYF
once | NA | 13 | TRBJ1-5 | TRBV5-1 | TGCGCCAGCAGCCCCGGGGCCAATCAGCCCCAGCATTTT | CASSPGANQPQHF
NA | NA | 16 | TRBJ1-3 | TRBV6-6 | TGTGCCAGCAGCCAAGACTCCATGGGGCCTGGAAACACCATATATTTT | CASSQDSMGPGNTIYF
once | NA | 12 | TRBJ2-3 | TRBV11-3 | TGTGCCAGCAGCTTAGATGGGTATACGCAGTATTTT | CASSLDGYTQYF
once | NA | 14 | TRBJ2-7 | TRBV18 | TGTGCCAGCTCACCAACGGAAAGGCGTCGAGAGCAGTACTTC | CASSPTERRREQYF
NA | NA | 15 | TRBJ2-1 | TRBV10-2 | TGCGCCAGCAGTGAGGTGGGAGGAACCCACAATGAGCAGTTCTTC | CASSEVGGTHNEQFF
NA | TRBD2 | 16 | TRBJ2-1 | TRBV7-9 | TGTGCCAGCAGCCCTCCTGGCGGGAGCCAATACAATGAGCAGTTCTTC | CASSPPGGSQYNEQFF